This TCR beta chain was recorded in a study of regulatory T cells in long-lasting Graves disease. Study at large: Persistence in Graves' disease required over 5 years of antithyroid drugs plus positive TSH receptor antibodies. Study conclusions and caveats: TCR diversity was lower in persistent Graves' patients (versus newly diagnosed ones). When disease was persistent, TRBV28, TRBJ1-2 and TRBJ2-5 were the favored segments.

The time point: persistent/refractory GD, antithyroid drugs over 5 years with positive TRAb. Preparation of the TCR library used RNA extracted from PBMCs. This CDR3 spans 16 amino acids. Germline V gene data show CDR1 as SEHNR and CDR2 as FQNEAQ (reference sequence). Worth noting for this clonotype: Its specificity is not known. The germline gene is not matched at one end of the junction; a read error may be the cause.

To make TCR beta libraries, researchers used iRepertoire HTBI primers and Arm-PCR of CDR3 regions. Methods used by the authors: Overall, samples carried more than 55 TRBV and about 15 TRBJ segments. TCRdb reprocessed the multiplex PCR reads via MiXCR and lists one record per CDR3 protein. The V and J calls were not made by the authors but by TCRdb's processing. There are around 340,000 distinct CDR3 sequences in the sample; 20% occur only once, and less than 35% lies in the top ten. This chain joins TRBV7-9 and TRBJ1-2, with D maybe TRBD1 (5 bases). The sample was peripheral blood mononuclear cells (PBMCs), taken when the disease was refractory, from a patient treated with antithyroid drugs. This TCR was recovered from a female donor with Graves disease. The CDR3 nucleotides are TGCGCCAGCAGACGAACCCGGACGGGACCCCTGCGAGGCTACACCTTC. Translating gives CASRRTRTGPLRGYTF.